These 28 T cell receptor beta chains came from one sample sequenced in a study of T-cell memory formation after mild COVID-19. TCRdb called the 5' RACE reads again in MiXCR, with one record for every CDR3 protein. The data contain 580,000 or so distinct CDR3 sequences, 15% to 20% of them seen just once; the ten biggest clones take up about 7.4%. The source material was PBMCs or a T cell subset sorted from them (not recorded which). The source of these receptors is an adult woman who had mild COVID-19 (a few samples of this study predate the infection). Cell type and time point are not known.

The chain recombines TRBV11-2 with TRBJ1-1; D gene unclear. CDR1 is SGHAT and CDR2 is FQNNGV in the germline V gene. Deletions cut 1 base from V and 5 bases from J, with 8 bases between. The CDR3 contains 13 residues. CDR3 loop: CASSLGLRTEAFF. In nucleotides, the CDR3 is TGTGCCAGCAGCTTAGGCCTGCGGACTGAAGCTTTCTTT. Based on the CDR3 plus reference TRBV11-2 and TRBJ1-1, the full variable domain is EAGVAQSPRYKIIEKRQSVAFWCNPISGHATLYWYQQILGQGPKLLIQFQNNGVVDDSQLPKDRFSAERLKGVDSTLKIQPAKLEDSAVYLCASSLGLRTEAFFGQGTRLTVV.

The CDR3: CASSETGQGNQPQHF. The CDR3, as DNA: TGTGCCAGCAGCGAGACAGGGCAGGGCAATCAGCCCCAGCATTTT. The V call is TRBV12-3 or TRBV12-4, the J call TRBJ1-5; TRBD1 agrees at 7 bases. V dropped 6 bases and J dropped 2; count of bases not matched to a gene: 7. The CDR3 sequence is 15 residues long.

This clonotype has more than one count but fewer than ten. The V gene is TRBV7-2, the J gene TRBJ2-5, with no clear D. Trimming pared 4 bases from V and 4 bases from J, leaving 10 bases between. CDR1 SGHTA and CDR2 FQGNSA come from the germline V gene. The CDR3 covers 13 residues. Written as DNA, the CDR3 is TGTGCCAGCAGCTCCGGCGTCCGAGAGACCCAGTACTTC. Translated: CASSSGVRETQYF.

The chain is built from TRBV12-3 or TRBV12-4 and TRBJ2-7, with 8 bases identical to TRBD1. The CDR3 extends over 14 amino acids. The J segment lost 3 bases and the V segment lost 5 bases, leaving 6 bases of the junction unmatched. The CDR3 here is CASSPDRGDYEQYF. The DNA for the CDR3 is TGTGCCAGCAGTCCCGACAGGGGAGACTACGAGCAGTACTTC.

This clonotype has more than one count but fewer than ten. V gene TRBV7-9 combines with J gene TRBJ2-1; 9 bases agree with TRBD1. V trimming: 6 bases; J trimming: 8 bases; junction bases outside the gene matches: 11. The germline gives CDR1 SEHNR, CDR2 FQNEAQ (reference sequence). The CDR3 spans 15 residues. In nucleotides, the CDR3 is TGTGCCAGCAGTTCGATACAGGGGGCGATTGATGAGCAGTTCTTC. This gives the protein CASSSIQGAIDEQFF.

This clonotype was detected only once. The rearrangement links TRBV24-1 to TRBJ2-2; D not resolved. CDR1 and CDR2 from the germline V gene are KGHDR and SFDVKD. CDR3 length: 13 residues. V lost 1 base, J lost 4 bases, and 3 bases lay in between. CDR3 DNA: TGTGCCACCAGTGATTTTCCCACCGGGGAGCTGTTTTTT. It translates to CATSDFPTGELFF.

V and J are TRBV5-6 and TRBJ1-1; 8 nucleotides align to TRBD1. Germline trimming cut 0 bases from V and 1 base from J; bases unmatched to any gene: 5. CDR1 SGHDT and CDR2 YYEEEE come from the germline V gene. This CDR3 comprises 16 residues. CDR3 bases: TGTGCCAGCAGCTTGGGCCGAGGGACAGGGAACACTGAAGCTTTCTTT. Amino acids: CASSLGRGTGNTEAFF.

This chain uses TRBV6-1 with TRBJ1-2; 7 nucleotides line up with TRBD1. The germline V gene has CDR1 MNHNS and CDR2 SASEGT. J lost 7 bases, V lost 5 bases, and 13 bases had no gene match. CDR3 length: 15 amino acids. The chain's CDR3 is CASSWDSSGFGGYTF. The CDR3, as DNA: TGTGCCAGCAGTTGGGACAGTTCCGGCTTCGGTGGCTACACCTTC.

The CDR3, as DNA: TGTGCCAGCAGTTCACTGCTAGAGGCGGGGGATAGGAATGAGCAGTTCTTC. Protein: CASSSLLEAGDRNEQFF. V gene TRBV9 combines with J gene TRBJ2-1; 7 bases are a match to TRBD2. Germline trimming cut 5 bases from V and 7 bases from J; bases unmatched to any gene: 18. This CDR3 region has 17 residues. Germline lookup yields CDR1 SGDLS and CDR2 YYNGEE.

This clonotype was recorded many times. This sequence joins TRBV7-9 and TRBJ2-7; 11 bases fit TRBD2. The CDR3 is made up of 15 amino acids. The V gene end was trimmed by 3 bases and the J gene end by 1 base; junction bases not matched to a gene: 2. Germline V gene sequence: CDR1 SEHNR, CDR2 FQNEAQ (reference sequence). DNA of the CDR3: TGTGCCAGCAGCTTTGTAGCGGGGGGGTCCTACGAGCAGTACTTC. Protein product: CASSFVAGGSYEQYF.

This clonotype was detected many times. The J gene is TRBJ2-3, the V gene TRBV6-1; 8 bases are shared with TRBD1. Trimming cost V 5 bases and J 8 bases; bases outside gene matches: 9. The germline gives CDR1 MNHNS, CDR2 SASEGT. The CDR3 has 14 residues. The CDR3 loop is CASSWGQEPPTQYF. The CDR3 nucleotides are TGTGCCAGCAGTTGGGGACAGGAGCCCCCTACGCAGTATTTT.

The chain employs TRBV11-1 and TRBJ1-6, with D uncertain. Germline V gene lookup returns CDR1 SGHAT and CDR2 FQDESV (reference sequence). Trimming took 4 bases from V and 15 from J, leaving 13 bases between them. This CDR3 is 12 amino acids long. The CDR3 protein is CASSYLSGGLHF. The CDR3 coding sequence is TGTGCCAGCAGCTATTTGAGTGGTGGCCTCCACTTT.

The rearrangement uses TRBV5-1 and TRBJ1-1; TRBD1 might be the D (5 bases). The germline gives CDR1 SGHRS, CDR2 YFSETQ. The CDR3 loop spans 14 amino acids. The V end was cut by 3 bases, the J end by 4 bases, with 13 bases between. CDR3: CASSWDWMGTEAFF. In DNA, the CDR3 is TGCGCCAGCAGCTGGGACTGGATGGGCACTGAAGCTTTCTTT.

This sequence joins TRBV6-5 and TRBJ1-2, with TRBD1 identical over 7 bases. CDR3 length: 13 amino acids. The junction had 4 bases not matched to a gene; V was cut back by 5 bases and J by 4 bases. Germline V gene lookup returns CDR1 MNHEY and CDR2 SVGAGI. CDR3 coding DNA: TGTGCCAGCAGTAAGACAGGGAGCTATGGCTACACCTTC. The encoded protein is CASSKTGSYGYTF.

This clonotype was picked up a small number of times. This chain links TRBV20-1 with TRBJ2-3, with TRBD2 matching 7 bases. This CDR3 is 17 amino acids long. Trimming at V came to 6 bases and at J to 2 bases, leaving 17 bases not matched to a gene. The germline CDR1 and CDR2 sequences are DFQATT and SNEGSKA (reference sequence). CDR3 bases: TGCAGTGCCGCACAGAGTCGACTAGCCGGGCACACAGATACGCAGTATTTT. This translates into CSAAQSRLAGHTDTQYF.

This clonotype was found many times. The junction and the germline gene differ at one end; a read error may be behind it. The chain uses TRBV5-1 and TRBJ2-3; no clear D gene. The CDR3 is made up of 13 amino acids. Germline CDR1 SGHRS, CDR2 YFSETQ. The CDR3 spells CASSLGPTDTQYF. CDR3 sequence (DNA): TGTGCCAGCAGCTTAGGACCGACAGATACGCAGTATTTT.

This clonotype was counted a few times. The chain recombines TRBV7-6 with TRBJ2-5; the match to TRBD2 covers 7 bases. Looked up from germline, CDR1 is SGHVS and CDR2 is FNYEAQ. Germline trimming cut 5 bases from V and 2 bases from J; bases unmatched to any gene: 8. The CDR3 length is 15 residues. CDR3 protein: CASSKVAGRQETQYF. The DNA for the CDR3 is TGTGCCAGCAGCAAAGTAGCGGGTCGACAAGAGACCCAGTACTTC.

This chain links TRBV19 with TRBJ2-3; 14 bases align to TRBD2. Trimming took 8 bases from V and 4 from J; bases not matched to a gene: 14. Germline V gene lookup returns CDR1 LNHDA and CDR2 SQIVND (reference sequence). CDR3 length equals 18 residues. CDR3 DNA sequence: TGTGCCAGTCAGCGACTAGCGGGAGGGCGCGGTACCCCAGATACGCAGTATTTT. Its translation is CASQRLAGGRGTPDTQYF.

This clonotype appeared many times. The CDR3 spells CASSFDSNYGYTF. CDR3 nucleotide sequence: TGTGCCAGCAGTTTTGATTCCAACTATGGCTACACCTTC. The gene calls are TRBV5-4 and TRBJ1-2; D is uncertain. From germline, CDR1 is SGHNT and CDR2 YYREEE (reference sequence). The V and J ends lost 5 bases and 2 bases respectively, with 10 bases between them. The CDR3 has 13 amino acids.

As for this clonotype: A junction boundary mismatches the germline segment, possibly from a read error. The chain carries TRBV14 and TRBJ2-2, with a tentative D call TRBD2 (6 bases). CDR1 and CDR2 from the germline V gene are SGHDN and FVKESK. The CDR3 has 15 amino acids. CDR3 protein: CASSQEKWTIGELIF. The CDR3 nucleotides are TGTGCCAGCAGCCAAGAGAAATGGACTATCGGGGAGCTGATTTTT.

This clonotype was detected ten times or more. The chain is built from TRBV7-9 and TRBJ2-7; no firm D call. The germline V gene has CDR1 SEHNR and CDR2 FQNEAQ (reference sequence). The V gene lost 1 base and the J gene lost 2 bases, with 6 bases spanning the gap. The CDR3 loop spans 13 amino acids. The CDR3 loop is CASSLEAAYEQYF. The CDR3 bases are TGTGCCAGCAGCTTAGAAGCCGCCTACGAGCAGTACTTC.

This sequence joins TRBV15 and TRBJ2-3; perhaps TRBD2 as D (6 bases). The germline CDR1 and CDR2 sequences are LNHNV and YYDKDF (reference sequence). The CDR3 has 18 amino acids. V lost 2 bases to trimming and J lost 2 bases, with 20 bases between them. DNA of the CDR3: TGTGCCACCAGCAGACCCCGGCGGGGCGCGGGGAACACAGATACGCAGTATTTT. Amino acid sequence: CATSRPRRGAGNTDTQYF.

This clonotype was recorded many times. This chain links TRBV12-3 or TRBV12-4 with TRBJ1-1; perhaps TRBD1 as D (6 bases). The V and J ends lost 1 base and 6 bases respectively, with 15 bases between them. This CDR3 contains 15 residues. The CDR3 is CASSLERGRQAEAFF. The DNA of the CDR3 is TGTGCCAGCAGTTTAGAGCGGGGGCGCCAAGCTGAAGCTTTCTTT.

Only a few counts were recorded for this clonotype. The chain has TRBV12-3 or TRBV12-4 and TRBJ2-3; possibly TRBD2 for D (5 bases). The CDR3 spans 13 residues. Trimming took off 5 bases at V and 4 bases at J, with 10 bases between the two ends. DNA of the CDR3: TGTGCCAGCAGTACCACACTAGCAGATACGCAGTATTTT. This gives the protein CASSTTLADTQYF.

This clonotype was observed a handful of times. V usage is TRBV12-3 or TRBV12-4 and J usage is TRBJ2-5; 8 nucleotides match TRBD2. V dropped 2 bases and J dropped 2; count of bases not matched to a gene: 7. The CDR3 consists of 16 residues. The CDR3 sequence is CASSLQALAAQETQYF. For the CDR3, the DNA is TGTGCCAGCAGTTTACAGGCACTAGCGGCGCAAGAGACCCAGTACTTC.

The chain carries TRBV6-5 and TRBJ2-1; 9 bases agree with TRBD1. The CDR3 consists of 14 residues. Germline CDR1 and CDR2: MNHEY and SVGAGI. Trimming cost V 10 bases and J 8 bases; bases outside gene matches: 12. The CDR3 bases are TGTGCCACGTTGGGACAGGGAGGGGGACATGAGCAGTTCTTC. Translation: CATLGQGGGHEQFF.

The CDR3 DNA reads TGCGCCAGCAGCTTGCCGGGTATTGAGCAGTTCTTC. Translation: CASSLPGIEQFF. V gene TRBV5-1 combines with J gene TRBJ2-1; D is uncertain. There are 12 residues in the CDR3. Looked up from germline, CDR1 is SGHRS and CDR2 is YFSETQ. V was cut by 1 base and J by 9 bases, with 8 bases left in between.

The chain links TRBV5-4 to TRBJ2-1; 11 positions match TRBD2. This CDR3 contains 15 residues. The ends lost 2 bases at V and 7 bases at J; junction bases unmatched: 5. Germline V lookup: CDR1 SGHNT, CDR2 YYREEE (reference sequence). The CDR3 protein is CASSFHSGGVNEQFF. The CDR3 DNA reads TGTGCCAGCAGCTTTCATAGCGGGGGGGTTAATGAGCAGTTCTTC.